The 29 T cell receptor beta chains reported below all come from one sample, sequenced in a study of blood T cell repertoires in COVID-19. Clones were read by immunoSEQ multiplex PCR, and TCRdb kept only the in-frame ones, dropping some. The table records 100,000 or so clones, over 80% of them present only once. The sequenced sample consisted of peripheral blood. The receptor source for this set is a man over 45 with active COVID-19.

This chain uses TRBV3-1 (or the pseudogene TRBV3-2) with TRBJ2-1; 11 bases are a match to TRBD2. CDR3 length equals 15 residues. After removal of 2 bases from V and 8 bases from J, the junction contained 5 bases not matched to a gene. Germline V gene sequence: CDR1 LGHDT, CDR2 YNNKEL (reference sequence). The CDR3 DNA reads TGTGCCAGCAGCCAAACTAGCGGGAGTTTCTATGAGCAGTTCTTC. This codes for CASSQTSGSFYEQFF.

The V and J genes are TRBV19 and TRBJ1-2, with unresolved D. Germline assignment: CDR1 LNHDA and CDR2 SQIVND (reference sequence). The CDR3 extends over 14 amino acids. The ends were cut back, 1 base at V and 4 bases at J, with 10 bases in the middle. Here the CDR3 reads CASSIARGGYGYTF. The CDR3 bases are TGTGCCAGTAGTATAGCCCGTGGAGGCTATGGCTACACCTTC.

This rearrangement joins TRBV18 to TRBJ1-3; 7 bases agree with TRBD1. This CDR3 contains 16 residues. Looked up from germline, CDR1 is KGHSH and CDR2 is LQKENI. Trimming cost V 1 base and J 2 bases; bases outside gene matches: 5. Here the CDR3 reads CASSPQGASPGNTIYF. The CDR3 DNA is TGTGCCAGCTCACCACAGGGGGCGAGCCCTGGAAACACCATATATTTT.

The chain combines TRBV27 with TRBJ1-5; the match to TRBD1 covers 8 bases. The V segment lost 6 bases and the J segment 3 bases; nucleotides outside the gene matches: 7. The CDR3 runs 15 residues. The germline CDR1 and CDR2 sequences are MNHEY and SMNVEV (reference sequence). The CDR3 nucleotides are TGTGCCAGCAGCCCCGGGACAGGTTACAATCAGCCCCAGCATTTT. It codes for CASSPGTGYNQPQHF.

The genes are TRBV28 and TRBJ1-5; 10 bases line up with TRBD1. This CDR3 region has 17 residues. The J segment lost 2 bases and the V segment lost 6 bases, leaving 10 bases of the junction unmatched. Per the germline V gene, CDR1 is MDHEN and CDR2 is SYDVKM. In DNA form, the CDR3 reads TGTGCCAGCAGCCGTCCCGGGACAGGGGTCGGCAATCAGCCCCAGCATTTT. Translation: CASSRPGTGVGNQPQHF. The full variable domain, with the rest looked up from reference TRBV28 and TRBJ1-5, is DVKVTQSSRYLVKRTGEKVFLECVQDMDHENMFWYRQDPGLGLRLIYFSYDVKMKEKGDIPEGYSVSREKKERFSLILESASTNQTSMYLCASSRPGTGVGNQPQHFGDGTRLSIL.

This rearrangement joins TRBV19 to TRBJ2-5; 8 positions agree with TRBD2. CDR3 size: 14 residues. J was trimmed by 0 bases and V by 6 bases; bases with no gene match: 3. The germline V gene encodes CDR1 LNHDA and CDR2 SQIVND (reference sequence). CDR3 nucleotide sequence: TGTGCCAGTAGCACGGGGGGGGACCAAGAGACCCAGTACTTC. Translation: CASSTGGDQETQYF.

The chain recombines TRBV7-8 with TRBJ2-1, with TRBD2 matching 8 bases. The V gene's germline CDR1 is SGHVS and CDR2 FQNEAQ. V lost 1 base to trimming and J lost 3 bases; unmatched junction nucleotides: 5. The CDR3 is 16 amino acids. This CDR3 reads CASSLEAGGYYNEQFF. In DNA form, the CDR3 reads TGTGCCAGCAGCTTAGAGGCGGGGGGCTACTACAATGAGCAGTTCTTC.

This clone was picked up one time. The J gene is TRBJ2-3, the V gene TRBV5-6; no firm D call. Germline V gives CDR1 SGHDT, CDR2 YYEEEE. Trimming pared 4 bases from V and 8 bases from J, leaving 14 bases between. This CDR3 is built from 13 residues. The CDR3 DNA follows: TGTGCCAGCAGCCCTGATACCCAGATTACGCAGTATTTT. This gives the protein CASSPDTQITQYF.

For the CDR3, the DNA is TGTGCCAGCAGCTCCGCCACGGGCAGGGCTTACGAGCAGTACTTC. Amino acids: CASSSATGRAYEQYF. This chain connects TRBV11-1 to TRBJ2-7; tentative D call: TRBD1 (5 bases). V gave up 4 bases and J gave up 4 bases, with 17 bases separating them. The CDR3 loop spans 15 amino acids. Germline V gene data show CDR1 as SGHAT and CDR2 as FQDESV (reference sequence).

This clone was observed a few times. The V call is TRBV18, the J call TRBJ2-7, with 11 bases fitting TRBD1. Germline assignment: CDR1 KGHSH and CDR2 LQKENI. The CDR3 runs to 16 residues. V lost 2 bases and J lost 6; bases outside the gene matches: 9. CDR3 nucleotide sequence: TGTGCCAGCTCACCAATGGACGGGACAGGGGGGAGCGAGCAGTACTTC. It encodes CASSPMDGTGGSEQYF.

CDR3 region: CASSYSGQGPHQPQHF. Here the CDR3 DNA reads TGTGCCAGCAGTTACTCGGGACAGGGGCCCCATCAGCCCCAGCATTTT. The chain joins TRBV6-6 to TRBJ1-5; TRBD1 matches 10 bases. The germline V gene encodes CDR1 MNHNY and CDR2 SVGAGI (reference sequence). The CDR3 loop spans 16 amino acids. With V trimmed by 0 bases and J by 5 bases, 4 bases remained unmatched.

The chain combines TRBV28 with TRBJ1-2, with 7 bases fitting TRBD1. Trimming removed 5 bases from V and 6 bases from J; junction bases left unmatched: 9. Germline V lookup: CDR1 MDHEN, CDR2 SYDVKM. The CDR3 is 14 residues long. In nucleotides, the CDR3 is TGTGCCAGCAGTCCGGGACAGCCTACCCATGGCTACACCTTC. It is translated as CASSPGQPTHGYTF.

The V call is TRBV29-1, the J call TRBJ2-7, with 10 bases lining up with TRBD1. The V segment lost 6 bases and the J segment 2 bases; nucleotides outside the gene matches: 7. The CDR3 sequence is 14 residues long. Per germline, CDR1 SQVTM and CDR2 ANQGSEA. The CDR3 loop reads CSVAGTGVTYEQYF. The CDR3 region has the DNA TGCAGCGTCGCCGGGACAGGGGTTACCTACGAGCAGTACTTC.

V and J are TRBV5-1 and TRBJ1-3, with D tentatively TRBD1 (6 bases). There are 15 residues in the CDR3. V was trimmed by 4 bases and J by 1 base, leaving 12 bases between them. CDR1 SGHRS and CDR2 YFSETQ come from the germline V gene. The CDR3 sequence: CASSQPTGSGNTIYF. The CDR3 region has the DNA TGCGCCAGCAGCCAACCTACAGGGTCTGGAAACACCATATATTTT.

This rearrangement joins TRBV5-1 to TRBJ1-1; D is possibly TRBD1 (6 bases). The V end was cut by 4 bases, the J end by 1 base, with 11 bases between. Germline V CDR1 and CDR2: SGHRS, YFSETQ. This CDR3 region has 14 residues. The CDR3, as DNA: TGCGCCAGCAGCCTAGGGACAACGAACACTGAAGCTTTCTTT. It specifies CASSLGTTNTEAFF.

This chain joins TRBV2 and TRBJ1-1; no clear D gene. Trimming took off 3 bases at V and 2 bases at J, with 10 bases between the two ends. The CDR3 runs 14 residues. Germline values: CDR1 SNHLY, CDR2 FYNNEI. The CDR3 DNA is TGTGCCAGCAGTGAGGTAACAGCTAACACTGAAGCTTTCTTT. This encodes CASSEVTANTEAFF.

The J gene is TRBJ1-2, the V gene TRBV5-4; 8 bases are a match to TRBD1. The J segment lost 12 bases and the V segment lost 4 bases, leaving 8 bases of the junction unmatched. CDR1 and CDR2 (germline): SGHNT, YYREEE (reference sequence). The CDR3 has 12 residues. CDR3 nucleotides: TGTGCCAGCAGCACCGGACAGGGTTTCGACACCTTC. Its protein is CASSTGQGFDTF.

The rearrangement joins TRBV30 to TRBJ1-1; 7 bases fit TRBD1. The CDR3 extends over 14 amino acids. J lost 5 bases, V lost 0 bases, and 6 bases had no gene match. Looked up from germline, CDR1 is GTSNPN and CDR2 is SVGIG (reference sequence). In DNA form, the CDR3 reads TGTGCCTGGAGTGTAGTTACAGGGGTTACTGAAGCTTTCTTT. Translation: CAWSVVTGVTEAFF.

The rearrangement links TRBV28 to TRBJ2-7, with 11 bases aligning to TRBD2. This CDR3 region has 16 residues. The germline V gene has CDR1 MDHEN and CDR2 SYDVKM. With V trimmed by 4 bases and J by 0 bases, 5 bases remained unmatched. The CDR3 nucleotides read TGTGCCAGCAGTTCCCCTAGCGGGAGGCTCTCCTACGAGCAGTACTTC. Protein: CASSSPSGRLSYEQYF. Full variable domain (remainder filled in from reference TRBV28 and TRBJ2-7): DVKVTQSSRYLVKRTGEKVFLECVQDMDHENMFWYRQDPGLGLRLIYFSYDVKMKEKGDIPEGYSVSREKKERFSLILESASTNQTSMYLCASSSPSGRLSYEQYFGPGTRLTVT.

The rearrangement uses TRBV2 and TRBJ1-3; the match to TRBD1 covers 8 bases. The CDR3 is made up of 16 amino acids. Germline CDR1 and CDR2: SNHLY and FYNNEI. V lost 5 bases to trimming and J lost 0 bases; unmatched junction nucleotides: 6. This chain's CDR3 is CASSQDRAASGNTIYF. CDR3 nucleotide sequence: TGTGCCAGCAGTCAGGACAGGGCAGCCTCTGGAAACACCATATATTTT.

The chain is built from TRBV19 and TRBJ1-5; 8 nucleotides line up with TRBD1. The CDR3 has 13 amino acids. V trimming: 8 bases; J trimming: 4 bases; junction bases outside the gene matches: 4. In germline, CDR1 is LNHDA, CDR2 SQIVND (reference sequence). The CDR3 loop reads CASRDRGNQPQHF. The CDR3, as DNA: TGTGCCAGTCGAGACAGGGGTAATCAGCCCCAGCATTTT.

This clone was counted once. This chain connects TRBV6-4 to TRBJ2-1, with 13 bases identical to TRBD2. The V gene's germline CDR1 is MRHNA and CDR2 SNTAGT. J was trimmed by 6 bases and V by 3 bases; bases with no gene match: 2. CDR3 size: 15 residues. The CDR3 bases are TGTGCCAGCAGTGAACTAGCGGGGGGGTTCAATGAGCAGTTCTTC. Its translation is CASSELAGGFNEQFF.

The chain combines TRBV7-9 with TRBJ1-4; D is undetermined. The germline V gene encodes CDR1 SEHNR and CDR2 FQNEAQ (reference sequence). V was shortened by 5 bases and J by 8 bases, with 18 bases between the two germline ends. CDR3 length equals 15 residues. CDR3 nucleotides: TGTGCCAGCAGCCGAGGGTTTGGATCCCTCGAAAAACTGTTTTTT. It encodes CASSRGFGSLEKLFF. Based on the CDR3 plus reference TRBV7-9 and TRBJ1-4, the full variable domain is DTGVSQNPRHKITKRGQNVTFRCDPISEHNRLYWYRQTLGQGPEFLTYFQNEAQLEKSRLLSDRFSAERPKGSFSTLEIQRTEQGDSAMYLCASSRGFGSLEKLFFGSGTQLSVL.

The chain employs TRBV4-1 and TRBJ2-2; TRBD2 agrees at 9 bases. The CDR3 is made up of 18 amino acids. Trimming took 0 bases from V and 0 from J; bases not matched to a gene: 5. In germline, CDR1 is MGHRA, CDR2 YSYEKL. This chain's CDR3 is CASSQDPTSGPNTGELFF. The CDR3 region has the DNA TGCGCCAGCAGCCAAGATCCAACTAGCGGGCCGAACACCGGGGAGCTGTTTTTT.

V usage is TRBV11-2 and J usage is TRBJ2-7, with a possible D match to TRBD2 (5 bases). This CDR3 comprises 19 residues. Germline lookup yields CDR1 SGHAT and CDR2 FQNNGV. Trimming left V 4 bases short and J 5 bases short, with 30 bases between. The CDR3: CASSSRSLLALDSPDEQYF. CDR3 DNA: TGTGCCAGCAGCTCCCGTTCCCTATTAGCCTTGGACTCTCCCGACGAGCAGTACTTC. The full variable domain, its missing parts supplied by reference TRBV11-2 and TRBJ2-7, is EAGVAQSPRYKIIEKRQSVAFWCNPISGHATLYWYQQILGQGPKLLIQFQNNGVVDDSQLPKDRFSAERLKGVDSTLKIQPAKLEDSAVYLCASSSRSLLALDSPDEQYFGPGTRLTVT.

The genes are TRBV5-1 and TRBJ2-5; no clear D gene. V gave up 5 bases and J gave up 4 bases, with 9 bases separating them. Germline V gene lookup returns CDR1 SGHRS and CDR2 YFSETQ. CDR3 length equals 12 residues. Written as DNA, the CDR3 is TGCGCCAGCAGACAATACCGAGAGACCCAGTACTTC. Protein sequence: CASRQYRETQYF.

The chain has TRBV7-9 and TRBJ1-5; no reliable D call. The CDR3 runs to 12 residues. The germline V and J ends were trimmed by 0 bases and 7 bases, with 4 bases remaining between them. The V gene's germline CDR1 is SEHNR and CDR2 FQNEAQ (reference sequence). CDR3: CASSLAEQPQHF. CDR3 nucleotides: TGTGCCAGCAGCTTAGCTGAGCAGCCCCAGCATTTT.

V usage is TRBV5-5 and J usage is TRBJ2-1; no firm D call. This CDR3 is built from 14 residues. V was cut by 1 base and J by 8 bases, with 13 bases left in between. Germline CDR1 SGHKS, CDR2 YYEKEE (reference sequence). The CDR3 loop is CASSLNSASDEQFF. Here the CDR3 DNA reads TGTGCCAGCAGCTTGAATTCAGCGAGCGATGAGCAGTTCTTC.

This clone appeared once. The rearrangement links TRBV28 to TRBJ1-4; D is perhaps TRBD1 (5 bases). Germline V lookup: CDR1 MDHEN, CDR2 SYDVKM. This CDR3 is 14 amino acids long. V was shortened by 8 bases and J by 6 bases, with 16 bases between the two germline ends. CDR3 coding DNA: TGTGCCAGCTCCCAGGGAAATCAAGATGAAAAACTGTTTTTT. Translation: CASSQGNQDEKLFF.